The 28 T cell receptor beta chains given below trace back to one sample, sequenced in a study of shared clonotypes between healthy human individuals. Repertoires were generated with immunoSEQ multiplex PCR, while TCRdb's copy carries only in-frame clones and drops some. The sample holds some 630,000 clones, approximately 96% seen once. In the naive CD8 group, cells lacked CD45RO and were positively selected for CCR7, so terminally differentiated effector memory CD45RA+ cells were left out. The sequencing input was naive CD8+ T cells sorted from blood. These receptors all come from a woman in her thirties in good health.

V gene TRBV6-5 combines with J gene TRBJ2-5, with 11 bases lining up with TRBD2. The assigned J gene may be wrong: the sequence end matches TRBJ2-7 better. Germline V gene data show CDR1 as MNHEY and CDR2 as SVGAGI. The CDR3 extends over 15 amino acids. CDR3 in amino acids: CASSINSGRDDEQYF. The CDR3 bases are TGTGCCAGCAGTATCAATAGCGGGAGGGATGACGAGCAGTACTTC.

The chain combines TRBV2 with TRBJ1-2; 8 bases map to TRBD1. Germline V gives CDR1 SNHLY, CDR2 FYNNEI. This CDR3 comprises 14 residues. The J segment lost 4 bases and the V segment lost 5 bases, leaving 6 bases of the junction unmatched. CDR3 loop: CASSQTGGGYGYTF. CDR3 coding DNA: TGTGCCAGCAGTCAAACAGGGGGAGGCTATGGCTACACCTTC.

This sequence joins TRBV9 and TRBJ2-7, with no clear D. Germline V CDR1 and CDR2: SGDLS, YYNGEE. The V gene lost 4 bases and the J gene lost 2 bases, with 13 bases spanning the gap. The CDR3 has 14 residues. The CDR3 sequence: CASSPRTDPYEQYF. The CDR3 bases are TGTGCCAGCAGCCCCCGGACGGATCCCTACGAGCAGTACTTC.

The rearrangement joins TRBV9 to TRBJ1-1; the D gene is possibly TRBD1 (6 bases). Trimming cost V 4 bases and J 0 bases, with 13 bases left between them. Germline V lookup: CDR1 SGDLS, CDR2 YYNGEE. The length of the CDR3 is 15 residues. CDR3 in DNA: TGTGCCAGCAGCCAAGAAGGACAGATGAACACTGAAGCTTTCTTT. It yields the protein CASSQEGQMNTEAFF.

The chain is built from TRBV6-1 and TRBJ2-7; possibly TRBD2 for D (5 bases). Trimming cost V 2 bases and J 3 bases, with 17 bases left between them. Germline-derived CDR1 and CDR2 are MNHNS and SASEGT. CDR3 size: 16 residues. Written as DNA, the CDR3 is TGTGCCAGCAGTGAACCAAGACAAATCGAGGGCTACGAGCAGTACTTC. Its translation: CASSEPRQIEGYEQYF.

The rearrangement uses TRBV25-1 and TRBJ2-7; D gene uncertain. Deletions cut 3 bases from V and 3 bases from J, with 6 bases between. CDR1 and CDR2 from the germline V gene are MGHDK and SYGVNS. This CDR3 comprises 12 residues. The CDR3 sequence: CASSDTNYEQYF. In nucleotides, the CDR3 is TGTGCCAGCAGTGACACCAACTACGAGCAGTACTTC.

The rearrangement joins TRBV9 to TRBJ2-1; D remains unclear. Trimming removed 4 bases at V and 10 bases at J, with 9 bases between. Germline V CDR1 and CDR2: SGDLS, YYNGEE. The CDR3 is 11 amino acids. The CDR3 DNA reads TGTGCCAGCAGCTCCCCCGGGGAGCAGTTCTTC. Amino acid sequence: CASSSPGEQFF.

The chain carries TRBV29-1 and TRBJ2-5; 12 bases are a match to TRBD2. The assigned J gene may be wrong: the sequence end matches TRBJ2-7 better. The germline V gene has CDR1 SQVTM and CDR2 ANQGSEA. This CDR3 has 15 residues. The CDR3 bases are TGCAGCGTTGAAGAGACTAGCGGGAGATACTACGAGCAGTACTTC. This encodes CSVEETSGRYYEQYF.

The V gene is TRBV11-2, the J gene TRBJ2-7; D is possibly TRBD2 (6 bases). Germline V CDR1 and CDR2: SGHAT, FQNNGV. The CDR3 covers 13 residues. V was shortened by 4 bases and J by 6 bases, with 13 bases between the two germline ends. The CDR3 nucleotides read TGTGCCAGCAGCTCGACTAGACGCGTCGAGCAGTACTTC. Residues: CASSSTRRVEQYF.

The chain carries TRBV6-6 and TRBJ1-1; perhaps TRBD1 as D (5 bases). Germline values: CDR1 MNHNY, CDR2 SVGAGI (reference sequence). The CDR3 spans 13 residues. Trimming stripped 6 bases from V and 0 bases from J, with 8 bases between. The CDR3 DNA reads as TGTGCCAGCAGGGAGACAGTGAACACTGAAGCTTTCTTT. It specifies CASRETVNTEAFF.

The chain uses TRBV6-6 and TRBJ2-1; TRBD1 matches at 10 bases. Germline V gene lookup returns CDR1 MNHNY and CDR2 SVGAGI (reference sequence). The CDR3 is 15 residues long. V was pared by 7 bases and J by 8 bases, with 11 bases of the junction left unmatched. The CDR3 region is CASTAGTGVLDEQFF. The CDR3 DNA reads TGTGCCAGCACAGCGGGGACAGGGGTTCTGGATGAGCAGTTCTTC.

The chain couples TRBV5-1 to TRBJ2-7, with D possibly TRBD2 on 5 matching bases. CDR1 SGHRS and CDR2 YFSETQ come from the germline V gene. The V end was cut by 1 base, the J end by 6 bases, with 14 bases between. The CDR3 is made up of 14 amino acids. The CDR3 here is CASSLSQGLGEQYF. In DNA form, the CDR3 reads TGCGCCAGCAGCTTGAGCCAAGGACTGGGCGAGCAGTACTTC.

This chain links TRBV5-1 with TRBJ2-7; 10 nucleotides line up with TRBD2. Germline trimming cut 3 bases from V and 1 base from J; bases unmatched to any gene: 10. Germline V gene sequence: CDR1 SGHRS, CDR2 YFSETQ. This CDR3 has 17 residues. The CDR3 protein is CASSSPTGTSDSYEQYF. In DNA form, the CDR3 reads TGCGCCAGCAGCTCGCCTACTGGGACTAGCGATTCCTACGAGCAGTACTTC.

The chain joins TRBV7-2 to TRBJ2-1; TRBD1 matches at 7 bases. The CDR3 loop spans 13 amino acids. The germline CDR1 and CDR2 sequences are SGHTA and FQGNSA. J was trimmed by 4 bases and V by 4 bases; bases with no gene match: 1. In nucleotides, the CDR3 is TGTGCCAGCAGCTCGGGACAGTACAATGAGCAGTTCTTC. It specifies CASSSGQYNEQFF.

The chain uses TRBV4-1 and TRBJ1-1; D is ambiguous. The CDR3 has 16 residues. With 4 bases removed from V and 4 bases from J, the gap between germline ends came to 19 bases. The germline V gene has CDR1 MGHRA and CDR2 YSYEKL. The DNA of the CDR3 is TGCGCCAGCAGCCGAACCCCCCGGTCGGGGAGCACTGAAGCTTTCTTT. Amino acids: CASSRTPRSGSTEAFF.

For the CDR3, the DNA is TGCGCCAGCAGTGAGACCCCACGACTAGGGGCCTACAATGAGCAGTTCTTC. It translates to CASSETPRLGAYNEQFF. The rearrangement uses TRBV10-1 and TRBJ2-1; perhaps TRBD2 as D (6 bases). The CDR3 is 17 amino acids. The V end was cut by 2 bases, the J end by 2 bases, with 16 bases between. From germline, CDR1 is WNHNN and CDR2 SYGVQD (reference sequence).

The chain uses TRBV5-6 and TRBJ2-4; 8 bases fit TRBD2. Germline lookup yields CDR1 SGHDT and CDR2 YYEEEE. J gave up 6 bases and V 3 bases, and 5 bases lay outside the gene matches. This CDR3 region has 14 residues. The DNA for the CDR3 is TGTGCCAGCAGCTCGACTAGCGAGATAAACATTCAGTACTTC. It yields the protein CASSSTSEINIQYF.

The rearrangement joins TRBV15 to TRBJ2-1, with 13 bases lining up with TRBD2. The germline CDR1 and CDR2 sequences are LNHNV and YYDKDF (reference sequence). Germline trimming cut 1 base from V and 8 bases from J; bases unmatched to any gene: 5. The CDR3 contains 16 residues. DNA of the CDR3: TGTGCCACCAGCAGAGGGACTAGCGGGAGTCGAGATGAGCAGTTCTTC. It is translated as CATSRGTSGSRDEQFF.

This sequence joins TRBV5-4 and TRBJ2-7; 8 positions agree with TRBD1. The CDR3 runs to 13 residues. Losses at the gene ends were 2 bases for V and 7 bases for J; bases not matched to a gene: 5. Germline assignment: CDR1 SGHNT and CDR2 YYREEE (reference sequence). The CDR3 DNA is TGTGCCAGCAGCTTCCAGGGGGCAAGGGAGCAGTACTTC. Translated, it gives CASSFQGAREQYF.

The chain has TRBV2 and TRBJ1-1, with 7 bases that match TRBD1. This CDR3 has 14 residues. CDR1 is SNHLY, CDR2 FYNNEI, per germline. Unmatched junction bases numbered 11, after V lost 8 bases and J lost 5 bases. The CDR3 region has the DNA TGTGCCAGCCCAGAGGCGACAGGGTGGACTGAAGCTTTCTTT. Translation: CASPEATGWTEAFF. The full variable domain, with the rest looked up from reference TRBV2 and TRBJ1-1, is EPEVTQTPSHQVTQMGQEVILRCVPISNHLYFYWYRQILGQKVEFLVSFYNNEISEKSEIFDDQFSVERPDGSNFTLKIRSTKLEDSAMYFCASPEATGWTEAFFGQGTRLTVV.

The chain has TRBV13 and TRBJ2-7; D is unresolved. The germline V and J ends were trimmed by 5 bases and 5 bases, with 16 bases remaining between them. The CDR3 consists of 14 residues. In germline, CDR1 is PRHDT, CDR2 FYEKMQ (reference sequence). CDR3 coding DNA: TGTGCCAGCAGCGCCTCGTTTGGGTCGGACGAGCAGTACTTC. Encoded protein: CASSASFGSDEQYF.

The rearrangement uses TRBV29-1 and TRBJ2-2, with D tentatively TRBD1 (5 bases). The V end was cut by 3 bases, the J end by 4 bases, with 12 bases between. From germline, CDR1 is SQVTM and CDR2 ANQGSEA. CDR3 length: 14 amino acids. CDR3 residues: CSVDRGLATGELFF. CDR3 nucleotide sequence: TGCAGCGTTGATAGGGGCCTCGCCACCGGGGAGCTGTTTTTT.

The V gene is TRBV7-8, the J gene TRBJ2-3, with D uncertain. The germline V gene encodes CDR1 SGHVS and CDR2 FQNEAQ. CDR3 size: 14 residues. The V end lost 2 bases, the J end lost 6 bases, and 12 bases lay between the germline ends. CDR3 sequence: CASSLNQVMDTQYF. For the CDR3, the DNA is TGTGCCAGCAGCTTAAATCAGGTTATGGATACGCAGTATTTT.

The chain uses TRBV6-6 and TRBJ2-7; D is uncertain. There are 15 residues in the CDR3. The germline V gene encodes CDR1 MNHNY and CDR2 SVGAGI (reference sequence). Trimming cost V 2 bases and J 2 bases, with 13 bases left between them. CDR3 in amino acids: CASSYTVSSTYEQYF. CDR3 coding DNA: TGTGCCAGCAGTTACACAGTCTCCAGTACCTACGAGCAGTACTTC.

The chain combines TRBV6-5 with TRBJ2-7, with TRBD2 matching over 7 bases. Germline trimming cut 2 bases from V and 4 bases from J; bases unmatched to any gene: 5. The CDR3 loop spans 14 amino acids. In germline, CDR1 is MNHEY, CDR2 SVGAGI. DNA for the CDR3: TGTGCCAGCAGTTACGAACGAGCGGGGTACGAGCAGTACTTC. As protein: CASSYERAGYEQYF.

The chain uses TRBV19 and TRBJ2-1; 7 nucleotides align to TRBD2. J gave up 2 bases and V 7 bases, and 8 bases lay outside the gene matches. Germline V CDR1 and CDR2: LNHDA, SQIVND (reference sequence). The CDR3 spans 15 residues. CDR3 bases: TGTGCCAGTACCGTGGGGACTAACACCTACAATGAGCAGTTCTTC. Translated, it gives CASTVGTNTYNEQFF.

In this sample, this clone turned up once. The chain employs TRBV9 and TRBJ1-1, with D possibly matching TRBD1 (5 bases). There are 14 residues in the CDR3. Between the trimmed V and J ends, which lost 5 bases and 0 bases, there was a span of 11 bases. Germline V gene data show CDR1 as SGDLS and CDR2 as YYNGEE. The CDR3, as DNA: TGTGCCAGCAGGTTGGAGGACATGAACACTGAAGCTTTCTTT. Translating it yields CASRLEDMNTEAFF. Filled out from reference TRBV9 and TRBJ1-1, the complete variable domain reads DSGVTQTPKHLITATGQRVTLRCSPRSGDLSVYWYQQSLDQGLQFLIQYYNGEERAKGNILERFSAQQFPDLHSELNLSSLELGDSALYFCASRLEDMNTEAFFGQGTRLTVV.

The gene calls are TRBV9 and TRBJ2-5, with a tentative D call TRBD1 (6 bases). V was trimmed by 4 bases and J by 5 bases, leaving 12 bases between them. Germline-derived CDR1 and CDR2 are SGDLS and YYNGEE. CDR3 length: 13 residues. CDR3 DNA sequence: TGTGCCAGCAGCACCGGGACACGCGAGACCCAGTACTTC. Translated, it gives CASSTGTRETQYF.